This T cell receptor beta chain was recorded in a study of shared clonotypes between healthy human individuals. As for the study in general: The composition of the donors was a couple of women and a few men aged 18 to 49. Findings and caveats of the study: Sharing across a few donors was seen in about 5% of naive CD4 clonotypes. Generally, estimated richness proved larger in naive subsets than it did in memory subsets.

Sequencing used immunoSEQ multiplex PCR; TCRdb keeps in-frame clones, though not all of them. The table records roughly 1,600,000 clones, about 98.5% of them present only once. Details on this clone: Antigen specificity is unknown.

After removal of 5 bases from V and 2 bases from J, the junction contained 8 bases not matched to a gene. Germline V gene sequence: CDR1 SEHNR, CDR2 FQNEAQ (reference sequence). The CDR3 extends over 15 amino acids. The donor population consisted of healthy HIV-negative adults with no recent acute infections or vaccinations. The receptor was isolated from a man younger than 40 in good health. This chain joins TRBV7-9 and TRBJ2-7, with 8 bases aligning to TRBD1. The sequencing sample was made of naive CD4+ T cells sorted from blood. Sample subset: CD45RA+ positively selected. The chain's CDR3 is CASSPFRDRTYEQYF. The CDR3 DNA reads as TGTGCCAGCAGCCCATTCCGGGACAGGACCTACGAGCAGTACTTC.